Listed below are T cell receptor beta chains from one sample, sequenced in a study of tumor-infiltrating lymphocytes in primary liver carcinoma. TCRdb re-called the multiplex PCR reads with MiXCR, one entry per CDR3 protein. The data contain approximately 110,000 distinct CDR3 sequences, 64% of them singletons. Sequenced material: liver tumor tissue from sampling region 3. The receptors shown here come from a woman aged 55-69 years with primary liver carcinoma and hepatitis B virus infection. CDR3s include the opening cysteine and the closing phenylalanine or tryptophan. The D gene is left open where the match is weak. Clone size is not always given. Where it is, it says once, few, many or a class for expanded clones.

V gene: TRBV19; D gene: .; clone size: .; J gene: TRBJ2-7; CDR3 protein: CASSIATGGRYEQYF; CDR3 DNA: TGTGCCAGTAGTATAGCGACAGGAGGCCGTTACGAGCAGTACTTC
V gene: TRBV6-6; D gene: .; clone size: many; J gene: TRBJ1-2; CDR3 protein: CASSYPGQSNYGYTF; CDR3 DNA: TGTGCCAGCAGTTACCCCGGACAGTCAAACTATGGCTACACCTTC
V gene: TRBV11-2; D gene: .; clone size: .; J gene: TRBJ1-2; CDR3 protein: CASDRAGSYGYTF; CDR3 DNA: TGTGCCAGCGATCGGGCGGGATCGTATGGCTACACCTTC
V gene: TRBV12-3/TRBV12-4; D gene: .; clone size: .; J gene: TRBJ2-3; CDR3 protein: CASSLPAWTPGDTRYF; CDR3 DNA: TGTGCCAGCAGTCTGCCTGCGTGGACTCCGGGAGATACGCGGTATTTT
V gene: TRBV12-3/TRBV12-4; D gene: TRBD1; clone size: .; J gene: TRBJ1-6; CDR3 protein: CASSQGQWGLNSPLHF; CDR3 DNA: TGTGCCAGCAGTCAGGGACAGTGGGGCTTGAATTCACCCCTCCACTTC
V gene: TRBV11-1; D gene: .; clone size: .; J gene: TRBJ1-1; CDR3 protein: CASSFPRAANTEAFF; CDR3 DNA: TGTGCCAGCAGCTTTCCTAGGGCAGCGAACACTGAAGCTTTCTTT
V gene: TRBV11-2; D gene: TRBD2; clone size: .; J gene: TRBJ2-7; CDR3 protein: CASSLASSGLAGQCKYEQYF; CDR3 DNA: TGTGCCAGCAGCTTAGCGAGCTCGGGACTAGCGGGCCAATGCAAGTACGAGCAGTACTTC
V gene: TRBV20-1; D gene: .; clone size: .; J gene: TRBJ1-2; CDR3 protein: CSVQDWRGYVYTF; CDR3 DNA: TGCAGTGTCCAAGACTGGCGGGGCTATGTCTACACCTTC
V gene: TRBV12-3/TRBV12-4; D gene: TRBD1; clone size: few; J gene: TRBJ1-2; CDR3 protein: CAGSPWTGSHGYTF; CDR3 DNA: TGTGCCGGCAGTCCTTGGACAGGCTCCCATGGCTACACCTTC
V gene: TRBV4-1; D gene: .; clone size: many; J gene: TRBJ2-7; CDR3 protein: CASSQDRGDKVTYEQYF; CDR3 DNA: TGCGCCAGCAGCCAAGATCGAGGGGACAAAGTTACCTACGAGCAGTACTTC
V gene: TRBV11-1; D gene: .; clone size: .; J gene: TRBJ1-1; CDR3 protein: CVGSPLGPTNTEAFF; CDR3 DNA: TGTGTCGGCAGCCCCCTCGGGCCGACGAACACCGAAGCTTTCTTT
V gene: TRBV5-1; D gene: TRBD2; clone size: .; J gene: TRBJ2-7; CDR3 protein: CASSSGLSGARAYEQYF; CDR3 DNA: TGCGCCAGCAGCTCGGGACTATCGGGAGCGCGGGCCTACGAACAGTACTTC
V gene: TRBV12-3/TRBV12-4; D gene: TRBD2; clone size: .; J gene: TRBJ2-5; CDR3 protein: CASSPGPTGGVGETQYF; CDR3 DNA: TGTGCCAGCAGTCCGGGACCAACGGGAGGAGTGGGAGAGACCCAGTACTTC
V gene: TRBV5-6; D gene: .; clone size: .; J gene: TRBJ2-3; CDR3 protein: CAGSPQLTGDLTDRRYF; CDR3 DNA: TGTGCAGGCAGCCCCCAACTAACGGGCGACCTCACAGATAGGCGGTATTTT
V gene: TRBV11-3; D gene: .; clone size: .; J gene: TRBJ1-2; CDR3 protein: CASTLNPEGHGYTF; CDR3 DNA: TGTGCCAGCACCTTAAACCCCGAGGGGCACGGCTACACCTTC
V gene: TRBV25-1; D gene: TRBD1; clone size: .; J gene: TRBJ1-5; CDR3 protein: CASRDRASNQPQRF; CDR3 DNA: TGTGCCAGCCGGGACAGGGCTTCCAATCAGCCCCAGCGTTTT
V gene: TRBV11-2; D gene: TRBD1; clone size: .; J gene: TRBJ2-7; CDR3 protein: CASSSYPGQIYEQYF; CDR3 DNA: TGTGCCAGCAGTTCTTACCCGGGACAGATTTACGAGCAGTACTTC
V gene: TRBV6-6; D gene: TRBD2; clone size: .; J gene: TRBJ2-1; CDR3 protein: CARSYTYGTSGKYNEQFF; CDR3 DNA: TGTGCCAGAAGTTACACCTACGGGACTAGCGGGAAATACAATGAGCAGTTCTTC
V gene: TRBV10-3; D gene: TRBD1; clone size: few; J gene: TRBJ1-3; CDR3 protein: CVISPSDRGNSGNTIYF; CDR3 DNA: TGTGTCATCAGTCCGTCAGACAGGGGGAACTCTGGAAACACCATATATTTT
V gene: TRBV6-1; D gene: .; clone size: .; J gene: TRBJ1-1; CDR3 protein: CASSEDYRRGRDTEALF; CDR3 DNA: TGTGCCAGCAGTGAAGATTACAGGCGCGGAAGGGACACTGAAGCTTTATTT
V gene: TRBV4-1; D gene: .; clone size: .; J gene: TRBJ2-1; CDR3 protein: CASTQDTGPENEQFF; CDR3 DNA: TGCGCCAGCACCCAAGACACAGGGCCGGAGAATGAGCAGTTCTTC
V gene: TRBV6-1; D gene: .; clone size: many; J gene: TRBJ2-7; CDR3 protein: CASSEGAGASSYEQYF; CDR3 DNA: TGTGCCAGCAGTGAAGGGGCAGGGGCGAGCTCCTACGAGCAGTACTTC
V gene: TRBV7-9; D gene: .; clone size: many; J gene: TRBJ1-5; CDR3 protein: CASSLGWGSPQPQHF; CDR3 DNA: TGTGCCAGCAGCTTAGGATGGGGGTCCCCCCAGCCCCAGCATTTT
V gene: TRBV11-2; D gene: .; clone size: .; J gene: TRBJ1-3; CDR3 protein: CASSLPARDTICF; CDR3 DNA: TGTGCCAGCAGCTTACCAGCTAGAGACACCATATGTTTT
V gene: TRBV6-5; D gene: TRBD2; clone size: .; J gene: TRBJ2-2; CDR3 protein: CASRAGVRTGEQFF; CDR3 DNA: TGTGCCAGCAGGGCGGGGGTTAGGACCGGGGAGCAGTTTTTT
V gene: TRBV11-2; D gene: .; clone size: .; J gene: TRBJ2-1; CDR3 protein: CASSPNSKYREQFF; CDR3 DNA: TGTGCCAGCAGTCCGAATTCGAAGTATAGGGAGCAGTTCTTC
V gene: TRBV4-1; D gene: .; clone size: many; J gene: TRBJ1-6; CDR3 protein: CASSQVDQGSPLHF; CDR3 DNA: TGCGCCAGCAGCCAGGTGGACCAAGGCTCACCCCTCCACTTT
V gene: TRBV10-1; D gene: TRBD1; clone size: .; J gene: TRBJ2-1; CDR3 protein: CASSHLGTGTNEQFF; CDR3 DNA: TGCGCCAGCAGCCACTTGGGGACAGGGACCAATGAGCAGTTCTTC
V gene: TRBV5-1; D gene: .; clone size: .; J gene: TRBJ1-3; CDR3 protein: CASSIGTVGSRNTIYF; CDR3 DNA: TGCGCCAGCAGCATTGGGACGGTAGGCTCTAGAAACACCATATATTTT
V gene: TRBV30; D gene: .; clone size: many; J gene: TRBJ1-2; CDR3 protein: CAWSVVRGGYTF; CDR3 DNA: TGTGCCTGGAGTGTAGTACGGGGTGGCTACACCTTC
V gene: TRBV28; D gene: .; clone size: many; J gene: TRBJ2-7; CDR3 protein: CASSLTGVGEQYF; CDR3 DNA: TGTGCCAGCAGCTTGACAGGCGTCGGGGAGCAGTACTTC
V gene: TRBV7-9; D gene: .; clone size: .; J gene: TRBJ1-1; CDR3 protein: CASSLKLGGGGTEAFF; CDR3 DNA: TGTGCCAGCAGCTTAAAATTAGGGGGAGGGGGCACTGAAGCTTTCTTT
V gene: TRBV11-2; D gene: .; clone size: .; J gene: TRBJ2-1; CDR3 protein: CANSVLPGYNEQFF; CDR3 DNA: TGTGCCAACAGCGTCTTACCGGGATACAATGAGCAGTTCTTC
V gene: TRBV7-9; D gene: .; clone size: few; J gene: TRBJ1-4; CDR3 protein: CASSVTGNEKLFF; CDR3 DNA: TGTGCCAGCAGCGTGACGGGGAATGAAAAACTGTTTTTT
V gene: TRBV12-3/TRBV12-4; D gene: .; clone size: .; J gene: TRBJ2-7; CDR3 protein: CATTERQMGEQYF; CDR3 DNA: TGTGCCACCACCGAGAGGCAAATGGGGGAGCAGTATTTC
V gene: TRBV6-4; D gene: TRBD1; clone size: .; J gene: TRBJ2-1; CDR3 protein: CASSRTGVSAQFF; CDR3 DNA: TGTGCCAGCAGTCGGACAGGGGTCAGTGCGCAGTTCTTC
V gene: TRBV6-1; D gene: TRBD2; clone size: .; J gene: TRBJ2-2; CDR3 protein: CASSSATSVNIGVLFF; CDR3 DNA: TGTGCCAGCAGCTCCGCGACTAGCGTTAACATCGGGGTGCTGTTTTTT
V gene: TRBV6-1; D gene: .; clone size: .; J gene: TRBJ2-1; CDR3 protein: CASSTEALGSEQFF; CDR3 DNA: TGTGCCAGCAGTACAGAGGCTCTGGGATCTGAACAGTTCTTC
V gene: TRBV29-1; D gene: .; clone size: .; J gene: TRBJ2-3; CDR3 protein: CSVEVSGTDTQCF; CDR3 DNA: TGCAGCGTTGAGGTTAGCGGTACAGATACGCAGTGTTTT
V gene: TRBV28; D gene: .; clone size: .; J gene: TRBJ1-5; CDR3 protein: CASSLGGRLQPQHF; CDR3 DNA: TGTGCCAGCAGTTTAGGGGGTAGATTACAGCCCCAGCATTTT
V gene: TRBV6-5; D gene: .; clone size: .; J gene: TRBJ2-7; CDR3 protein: CASTSRGYEQHF; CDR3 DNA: TGTGCCAGCACTTCCAGGGGTTACGAGCAGCACTTT